This T cell receptor beta chain was captured in a study of human T cells and chemical hapten exposure. Study at large: Small pooled library volume differences mainly caused per-sample TCR yield variation.

Germline V CDR1 and CDR2: SGHTS, YDEGEE. This CDR3 spans 14 amino acids. Between the trimmed V and J ends, which lost 2 bases and 0 bases, there was a span of 6 bases. The time point was: healthy volunteer bleed at 2 weeks. From whole blood left unfractionated, total RNA was extracted. Via MiXCR, TCRdb re-called the RACE reads, giving one row per CDR3 protein. The table includes 35,000 to 50,000 distinct CDR3 sequences, around 4.5% detected once. This clonotype showed up many times. The TCR sequence derives from a female donor in good health. Some clones in this sample may be carry-over from other donors' samples. Sequenced input: whole blood. The chain combines TRBV5-8 with TRBJ2-4; D gene uncertain. CDR3 in amino acids: CASSFPGAKNIQYF. CDR3 DNA: TGTGCCAGCAGCTTTCCGGGAGCCAAAAACATTCAGTACTTC.